This TCR beta chain was observed in a study of regulatory T cells in long-lasting Graves disease. CDR3 regions were amplified by Arm-PCR using iRepertoire HTBI primers to build TCR beta libraries. TCRdb used MiXCR to reprocess the multiplex PCR reads, holding one entry per CDR3 protein. The sample shows a few hundred thousand distinct CDR3 sequences, roughly 25% of them seen only once. This clonotype was observed at least ten times. Its antigen is undetermined. Study results and limitations: The persistent group shared some 2,700 public clonotypes, more than the approximately 970 shared by new patients. Persistent Graves' patients showed a TCR diversity that was lower than that of newly diagnosed ones.

V lost 4 bases, J lost 1 base, and 8 bases stayed unmatched. The CDR3 contains 15 residues. Per germline, CDR1 SQVTM and CDR2 ANQGSEA. Time point denoted: persistent/refractory GD, antithyroid drugs over 5 years with positive TRAb. The authors made the TCR library using RNA they extracted from PBMCs. Peripheral blood, 7 to 9.5 milliliters per patient, was collected in EDTA tubes. The material was peripheral blood mononuclear cells (PBMCs), obtained when the disease was refractory, from a patient treated with antithyroid drugs. The clonotype comes from a woman in her thirties or forties with Graves disease. The chain uses TRBV29-1 and TRBJ2-5; 8 bases agree with TRBD1. The CDR3 sequence is CSVGLPGTGQETQYF. CDR3 nucleotide sequence: TGCAGCGTTGGACTACCGGGGACAGGCCAAGAGACCCAGTACTTC.